These 25 T cell receptor beta chains originate from one sample sequenced in a study of vaccination and CD4 T cells after COVID-19. The Oncomine TCR Beta short-read assay was what sequenced the DNA obtained from cultured CD4+ T cells. TCRdb used MiXCR to reprocess the PCR reads, holding one entry per CDR3 protein. The repertoire has some 25,000 distinct CDR3 sequences, around 49% of them found once; the top ten carry 5.5% to 7%. Treatment noted: approximately 9-day PBMC culture with coronavirus spike peptide pools or control peptides (ViraFEST assay). Antigen specificity for these receptors is unknown. The sample taken for sequencing was CD4+ T cells from blood, cultured in vitro. The receptors originated from a human donor who had recovered from COVID-19.

A note on this clonotype: One junction end disagrees with the germline gene, perhaps due to a read error. This chain connects TRBV28 to TRBJ2-7, with 9 bases matching TRBD1. The CDR3 totals 15 residues. The V gene's germline CDR1 is MDHEN and CDR2 SYDVKM. CDR3 nucleotide sequence: TGTGCCAGCAGTCTATGGGGACAGGGCAAGGACGAGCAGTACTTC. Amino acids: CASSLWGQGKDEQYF.

The V call is TRBV20-1, the J call TRBJ2-1, with 7 positions matching TRBD2. Germline V lookup: CDR1 DFQATT, CDR2 SNEGSKA (reference sequence). After removal of 3 bases from V and 0 bases from J, the junction contained 5 bases not matched to a gene. This CDR3 has 15 residues. In nucleotides, the CDR3 is TGCAGTGCTAGCCCTAGCGGACGCTCCTACAATGAGCAGTTCTTC. Its protein product is CSASPSGRSYNEQFF.

The chain uses TRBV28 and TRBJ1-5, with 9 bases that match TRBD1. V lost 6 bases to trimming and J lost 2 bases; unmatched junction nucleotides: 8. The CDR3 is 16 residues long. The germline gives CDR1 MDHEN, CDR2 SYDVKM. Here the CDR3 reads CASSYYRGQGNQPQHF. CDR3 coding DNA: TGTGCCAGCAGCTATTACAGGGGGCAGGGCAATCAGCCCCAGCATTTT.

This chain joins TRBV27 and TRBJ2-6; the match to TRBD1 covers 10 bases. Looked up from germline, CDR1 is MNHEY and CDR2 is SMNVEV (reference sequence). Unmatched junction bases numbered 5, after V lost 6 bases and J lost 0 bases. The CDR3 totals 17 residues. The CDR3 DNA sequence: TGTGCCAGCAGGGAGACAGGGGGCAACTCTGGGGCCAACGTCCTGACTTTC. This codes for CASRETGGNSGANVLTF.

This clonotype was observed a handful of times. The genes are TRBV6-1 and TRBJ2-7; possibly TRBD1 for D (6 bases). Germline V lookup: CDR1 MNHNS, CDR2 SASEGT. Trimming shortened V by 6 bases and J by 2 bases, and 11 bases separated the two germline ends. The CDR3 covers 13 residues. Written as DNA, the CDR3 is TGTGCCAGCAGAGGAACAGGGCCCTACGAGCAGTACTTC. It specifies CASRGTGPYEQYF.

The chain carries TRBV19 and TRBJ1-1; a possible D gene is TRBD1 (6 bases). The V gene's germline CDR1 is LNHDA and CDR2 SQIVND (reference sequence). The ends were cut back, 4 bases at V and 1 base at J, with 13 bases in the middle. This CDR3 has 15 amino acids. The CDR3 protein is CASSNQGRTNTEAFF. The CDR3 DNA follows: TGTGCCAGTAGTAACCAGGGGCGAACGAACACTGAAGCTTTCTTT.

The rearrangement uses TRBV20-1 and TRBJ1-5; tentative D call: TRBD1 (6 bases). V was cut by 0 bases and J by 1 base, with 13 bases left in between. Per germline, CDR1 DFQATT and CDR2 SNEGSKA (reference sequence). This CDR3 has 16 residues. The CDR3 loop is CSARDGQGSSNQPQHF. The CDR3 region has the DNA TGCAGTGCTAGAGATGGGCAGGGGTCGAGCAATCAGCCCCAGCATTTT.

This rearrangement joins TRBV19 to TRBJ2-2, with D unresolved. Trimming cost V 6 bases and J 2 bases, with 10 bases left between them. This CDR3 is 14 amino acids long. Germline V CDR1 and CDR2: LNHDA, SQIVND (reference sequence). CDR3 sequence: CASSPTGNTGELFF. The CDR3 region has the DNA TGTGCCAGTAGCCCGACTGGCAACACCGGGGAGCTGTTTTTT.

The DNA of the CDR3 is TGTGCCAGCAGTTCAACTCAGCAAGAGACCCAGTACTTC. Encoded protein: CASSSTQQETQYF. The chain combines TRBV27 with TRBJ2-5; D is uncertain. The CDR3 sequence is 13 residues long. Germline loops: CDR1 MNHEY, CDR2 SMNVEV (reference sequence). V lost 4 bases, J lost 2 bases, and 8 bases lay in between.

This clonotype turned up a few times. V usage is TRBV27 and J usage is TRBJ1-6; 7 bases align to TRBD1. CDR1 and CDR2 from the germline V gene are MNHEY and SMNVEV (reference sequence). The CDR3 totals 15 residues. J gave up 8 bases and V 3 bases, and 7 bases lay outside the gene matches. CDR3 amino acids: CASSLSQGVYSPLHF. The CDR3 region has the DNA TGTGCCAGCAGTTTGAGTCAGGGGGTCTATTCACCCCTCCACTTT.

V is TRBV20-1 and J is TRBJ1-1; weak D call: TRBD1 (5 bases). Trimming left V 2 bases short and J 4 bases short, with 11 bases between. CDR3 length equals 13 residues. Germline-derived CDR1 and CDR2 are DFQATT and SNEGSKA (reference sequence). CDR3 protein: CSARSGRGTEAFF. The DNA of the CDR3 is TGCAGTGCTAGATCAGGGAGAGGCACTGAAGCTTTCTTT.

This rearrangement joins TRBV6-5 to TRBJ2-7; the D gene is possibly TRBD2 (5 bases). The germline V and J ends were trimmed by 0 bases and 0 bases, with 6 bases remaining between them. Germline CDR1 reads MNHEY; CDR2 reads SVGAGI. The CDR3 runs to 14 residues. The CDR3 is CASSYSSGSYEQYF. The DNA of the CDR3 is TGTGCCAGCAGTTACTCGAGCGGCTCCTACGAGCAGTACTTC.

This clonotype was seen just once. This chain uses TRBV5-4 with TRBJ2-5; D gene unclear. The germline V gene has CDR1 SGHNT and CDR2 YYREEE (reference sequence). The CDR3 length is 14 residues. The V gene lost 6 bases and the J gene lost 0 bases, with 12 bases spanning the gap. The CDR3 DNA reads as TGTGCCAGCACCGATGGTCGGTACCAAGAGACCCAGTACTTC. Its protein is CASTDGRYQETQYF.

This rearrangement joins TRBV6-1 to TRBJ1-1; weak D call: TRBD1 (5 bases). V was shortened by 5 bases and J by 11 bases, with 15 bases between the two germline ends. The CDR3 is 12 amino acids. Per germline, CDR1 MNHNS and CDR2 SASEGT. The chain's CDR3 is CASSTSGGIAFF. The CDR3 coding sequence is TGTGCCAGCAGTACTAGTGGGGGAATTGCTTTCTTT.

This chain joins TRBV20-1 and TRBJ2-5, with 7 bases matching TRBD1. This CDR3 has 12 amino acids. The V gene's germline CDR1 is DFQATT and CDR2 SNEGSKA (reference sequence). The CDR3 nucleotides are TGCAGCTCAAACAGGGGCGAAGAGACCCAGTACTTC. Translation: CSSNRGEETQYF.

The chain uses TRBV28 and TRBJ1-4; the match to TRBD1 covers 7 bases. The CDR3 is made up of 14 amino acids. Germline V gene lookup returns CDR1 MDHEN and CDR2 SYDVKM. V was clipped by 5 bases and J by 7 bases; unmatched bases: 7. This CDR3 reads CASSPGDSIEKLFF. In nucleotides, the CDR3 is TGTGCCAGCAGTCCCGGGGACAGTATTGAAAAACTGTTTTTT. The complete variable domain, with remaining parts taken from reference TRBV28 and TRBJ1-4, reads DVKVTQSSRYLVKRTGEKVFLECVQDMDHENMFWYRQDPGLGLRLIYFSYDVKMKEKGDIPEGYSVSREKKERFSLILESASTNQTSMYLCASSPGDSIEKLFFGSGTQLSVL.

The chain couples TRBV4-1 to TRBJ2-1, with D unresolved. The V gene's germline CDR1 is MGHRA and CDR2 YSYEKL. V was trimmed by 0 bases and J by 0 bases, leaving 6 bases between them. The CDR3 totals 15 residues. In nucleotides, the CDR3 is TGCGCCAGCAGCCAAGAGCACTACTCCTACAATGAGCAGTTCTTC. Its translation is CASSQEHYSYNEQFF.

The gene calls are TRBV19 and TRBJ2-7; possibly TRBD1 for D (6 bases). Germline V gene sequence: CDR1 LNHDA, CDR2 SQIVND (reference sequence). Trimming left V 4 bases short and J 0 bases short, with 10 bases between. CDR3 size: 14 residues. The CDR3, as DNA: TGTGCCAGTAGTACGACAGGAAGCTCCTACGAGCAGTACTTC. Translating gives CASSTTGSSYEQYF. The complete variable domain, with remaining parts taken from reference TRBV19 and TRBJ2-7, reads DGGITQSPKYLFRKEGQNVTLSCEQNLNHDAMYWYRQDPGQGLRLIYYSQIVNDFQKGDIAEGYSVSREKKESFPLTVTSAQKNPTAFYLCASSTTGSSYEQYFGPGTRLTVT.

The count of this clonotype is one. The chain recombines TRBV25-1 with TRBJ2-3, with 9 bases identical to TRBD1. V lost 7 bases, J lost 6 bases, and 11 bases stayed unmatched. This CDR3 spans 15 amino acids. Germline CDR1 and CDR2: MGHDK and SYGVNS. CDR3 sequence: CASIEIGTGMDTQYF. The CDR3, as DNA: TGTGCCAGCATCGAGATAGGGACAGGGATGGATACGCAGTATTTT.

This clonotype has just a few counts. The V and J genes are TRBV20-1 and TRBJ2-3, with 13 bases matching TRBD2. The CDR3 length is 17 residues. Germline CDR1 and CDR2: DFQATT and SNEGSKA (reference sequence). With V trimmed by 6 bases and J by 6 bases, 15 bases remained unmatched. DNA of the CDR3: TGCAGTGCAAGGAGGACTAGCGGGAGCGGGCGGCGGGATACGCAGTATTTT. Translating gives CSARRTSGSGRRDTQYF.

The rearrangement joins TRBV15 to TRBJ1-6; D might be TRBD1 (6 bases). The germline V and J ends were trimmed by 0 bases and 10 bases, with 7 bases remaining between them. In germline, CDR1 is LNHNV, CDR2 YYDKDF (reference sequence). The CDR3 sequence is 13 residues long. The CDR3 here is CATSRDGGSPLHF. For the CDR3, the DNA is TGTGCCACCAGCAGAGATGGGGGCTCACCCCTCCACTTT.

The genes are TRBV19 and TRBJ1-3; unclear D gene. This CDR3 spans 10 amino acids. In germline, CDR1 is LNHDA, CDR2 SQIVND (reference sequence). Trimming pared 10 bases from V and 6 bases from J, leaving 7 bases between. The CDR3 DNA reads TGTGCCACAGAAAAAAACACCATATATTTT. Its translation: CATEKNTIYF.

This clonotype turned up a few times. The genes are TRBV2 and TRBJ1-3; 10 bases are a match to TRBD1. Germline-derived CDR1 and CDR2 are SNHLY and FYNNEI. The V and J ends lost 4 bases and 4 bases, in that order; junction bases with no gene match: 4. The CDR3 runs to 15 residues. In nucleotides, the CDR3 is TGTGCCAGCAGTGGGGGACAGGGGAGCGGAAACACCATATATTTT. The encoded protein is CASSGGQGSGNTIYF.

The chain recombines TRBV6-2 or TRBV6-3 with TRBJ2-4; TRBD2 matches at 7 bases. Per germline, CDR1 MNHEY and CDR2 SVGEGT. V gave up 4 bases and J gave up 6 bases; unmatched junction bases: 9. The CDR3 loop spans 15 amino acids. CDR3 sequence: CASSSIRGRVNIQYF. The CDR3 nucleotides read TGTGCCAGCAGTTCAATTCGGGGGAGGGTAAACATTCAGTACTTC.

This clonotype was found once. The chain links TRBV6-5 to TRBJ1-4, with TRBD1 identical over 7 bases. CDR3 size: 15 residues. Germline values: CDR1 MNHEY, CDR2 SVGAGI. After removal of 3 bases from V and 3 bases from J, the junction contained 4 bases not matched to a gene. For the CDR3, the DNA is TGTGCCAGCAGTTATAGAGGGACAGCTAATGAAAAACTGTTTTTT. Residues: CASSYRGTANEKLFF.